Below are 2 T cell receptor beta chains sequenced from a single sample in a study of shared clonotypes between healthy human individuals. Measured with immunoSEQ multiplex PCR; TCRdb has only the in-frame clones, and not every one. The sample carries more than 2,000,000 clones, approximately 92% recorded once. Sequencing was performed on naive CD4+ T cells sorted from blood. Subset: CD45RA+ positively selected. The receptors come from a man aged 18 to 35 in good health.

The chain uses TRBV5-1 and TRBJ1-2; a possible D gene is TRBD1 (5 bases). CDR3 length: 16 amino acids. The ends were cut back, 4 bases at V and 0 bases at J, with 16 bases in the middle. CDR1 is SGHRS, CDR2 YFSETQ, per germline. The CDR3 region has the DNA TGCGCCAGCAGCCCTATCCTCGACAGAGCTAACTATGGCTACACCTTC. Translation gives CASSPILDRANYGYTF. The full variable domain, with the rest looked up from reference TRBV5-1 and TRBJ1-2, is KAGVTQTPRYLIKTRGQQVTLSCSPISGHRSVSWYQQTPGQGLQFLFEYFSETQRNKGNFPGRFSGRQFSNSRSEMNVSTLELGDSALYLCASSPILDRANYGYTFGSGTRLTVV.

In the case of this clone: In the same sample, other DNA sequences code for this CDR3. The V call is TRBV5-1, the J call TRBJ2-5, with 8 bases fitting TRBD1. V lost 3 bases, J lost 2 bases, and 0 bases stayed unmatched. Germline lookup yields CDR1 SGHRS and CDR2 YFSETQ. The CDR3 runs 13 residues. CDR3 amino acids: CASSYRGQETQYF. The CDR3, as DNA: TGCGCCAGCAGCTACAGGGGGCAAGAGACCCAGTACTTC.